A selection of T cell receptor beta chains follows, all from one sample in a study of cytomegalovirus exposure and HLA in healthy donors. Here immunoSEQ multiplex PCR was the method, and the copy in TCRdb shows in-frame clones only, minus some. The table has roughly 150,000 clones, about 85% seen once; the top ten hold 1%. Sequencing input: PBMCs. The receptors were gathered from a boy aged 2-9 years in good health and CMV-seronegative. The CDR3 runs from the conserved cysteine through the conserved F or W. A D gene is named only where the DNA matches it firmly. The size field is filled for only some rows; it gives once, few, many or a size class.

J gene: TRBJ2-1; clone size: -; V gene: TRBV2; D gene: TRBD2; CDR3 DNA: TGTGCCAGCAGTGATGAGGTAGCGGGGGGGCGTTATGAGCAGTTCTTC; CDR3 protein: CASSDEVAGGRYEQFF
J gene: TRBJ2-1; clone size: -; V gene: TRBV27; D gene: -; CDR3 DNA: TGTGCCAGCAGTTTCTGGGGGGGCAGCAGCTCCTACAATGAGCAGTTCTTC; CDR3 protein: CASSFWGGSSSYNEQFF
J gene: TRBJ2-1; clone size: -; V gene: TRBV27; D gene: -; CDR3 DNA: TGTGCCACCTTGGGGCAGAATGAGCAGTTCTTC; CDR3 protein: CATLGQNEQFF
J gene: TRBJ2-7; clone size: -; V gene: TRBV5-4; D gene: TRBD2; CDR3 DNA: TGTGCCAGCAGCTGGTTAGCGGGAGGGCCGGCCGAGCAGTACTTC; CDR3 protein: CASSWLAGGPAEQYF
J gene: TRBJ2-6; clone size: -; V gene: TRBV6-1; D gene: TRBD2; CDR3 DNA: TGTGCCAGCAGTGAGGCTAGCGGCTCTGGGGCCAACGTCCTGACTTTC; CDR3 protein: CASSEASGSGANVLTF
J gene: TRBJ2-5; clone size: -; V gene: TRBV11-2; D gene: TRBD2; CDR3 DNA: TGTGCCAGCAGCTCAGGGACTAGCAGACGAGAGACCCAGTACTTC; CDR3 protein: CASSSGTSRRETQYF
J gene: TRBJ2-2; clone size: -; V gene: TRBV5-1; D gene: -; CDR3 DNA: TGCGCCAGCAGCTTCGAGACCGGGGAGCTGTTTTTT; CDR3 protein: CASSFETGELFF
J gene: TRBJ2-4; clone size: once; V gene: TRBV28; D gene: -; CDR3 DNA: TGTGCCAGCACCTCGCGGGGGCTGAAAAACATTCAGTACTTC; CDR3 protein: CASTSRGLKNIQYF
J gene: TRBJ2-7; clone size: few; V gene: TRBV4-1; D gene: TRBD2; CDR3 DNA: TGCGCCAGCAGCTGGGGGGGGTCGAGGTACGAGCAGTACTTC; CDR3 protein: CASSWGGSRYEQYF
J gene: TRBJ2-1; clone size: -; V gene: TRBV21-1; D gene: -; CDR3 DNA: TGTGCCAGCAGCGAGGGACAGGGGGTGGTCGGGGAGCAGTTCTTC; CDR3 protein: CASSEGQGVVGEQFF
J gene: TRBJ2-2; clone size: -; V gene: TRBV9; D gene: TRBD2; CDR3 DNA: TGTGCCAGCAGCGACAGTCCTATCGGGAGGGCCAAGAGGGGGGAGCTGTTTTTT; CDR3 protein: CASSDSPIGRAKRGELFF
J gene: TRBJ1-4; clone size: -; V gene: TRBV4-2; D gene: -; CDR3 DNA: TGTGCCAGCAGCCAAGGACAGCCTAATGAAAAACTGTTTTTT; CDR3 protein: CASSQGQPNEKLFF
J gene: TRBJ2-1; clone size: -; V gene: TRBV6-5; D gene: TRBD2; CDR3 DNA: TGTGCCAGCGGACCGGGACTACAACTCCTGGAGTTCTTC; CDR3 protein: CASGPGLQLLEFF
J gene: TRBJ2-1; clone size: -; V gene: TRBV7-9; D gene: -; CDR3 DNA: TGTGCCAGCAGCTTTTCCCCGAACGAGAACAATGAGCAGTTCTTC; CDR3 protein: CASSFSPNENNEQFF
J gene: TRBJ2-4; clone size: -; V gene: TRBV7-2; D gene: TRBD1; CDR3 DNA: TGTGCCAGCAGCCCACGGGACAGCCCAGTTCTGGCCAAAAACATTCAGTACTTC; CDR3 protein: CASSPRDSPVLAKNIQYF
J gene: TRBJ1-5; clone size: -; V gene: TRBV27; D gene: -; CDR3 DNA: TGTGCCAGCAGTCTGCGAACGGGAACCAATCAGCCCCAGCATTTT; CDR3 protein: CASSLRTGTNQPQHF
J gene: TRBJ2-7; clone size: -; V gene: TRBV28; D gene: -; CDR3 DNA: TGTGCCAGCAGAACGGTTACCGGGGTTCACCTCTACGAGCAGTACTTC; CDR3 protein: CASRTVTGVHLYEQYF
J gene: TRBJ1-3; clone size: -; V gene: TRBV6-5; D gene: TRBD1; CDR3 DNA: TGTGCCAGCAGTCCGACAGGGTGGTTACACACCATATATTTT; CDR3 protein: CASSPTGWLHTIYF
J gene: TRBJ2-1; clone size: -; V gene: TRBV11-3; D gene: -; CDR3 DNA: TGTGCCAGCAGCTTAGATAGCCAGGAGCAGTTCTTC; CDR3 protein: CASSLDSQEQFF
J gene: TRBJ1-5; clone size: -; V gene: TRBV5-1; D gene: -; CDR3 DNA: TGCGCCAGCAGCTTTAGTAGCAATCAGCCCCAGCATTTT; CDR3 protein: CASSFSSNQPQHF
J gene: TRBJ2-7; clone size: -; V gene: TRBV2; D gene: TRBD2; CDR3 DNA: TGTGCCAGCAGGGGGGACTACCACGAGCAGTACTTC; CDR3 protein: CASRGDYHEQYF
J gene: TRBJ2-7; clone size: -; V gene: TRBV7-8; D gene: TRBD1; CDR3 DNA: TGTGCCAGCAGCTTAGCGACAGGCGGACAGGGTTTCGGCTACGAGCAGTACTTC; CDR3 protein: CASSLATGGQGFGYEQYF
J gene: TRBJ2-6; clone size: -; V gene: TRBV5-1; D gene: -; CDR3 DNA: TGCGCCAGCAGCTCCAGGGGTACTGGGGCCAACGTCCTGACTTTC; CDR3 protein: CASSSRGTGANVLTF
J gene: TRBJ2-6; clone size: -; V gene: TRBV29-1; D gene: TRBD2; CDR3 DNA: TGCAGCGTTGGACCGGGGGGGGGCCCTGGGGCCAACGTCCTGACTTTC; CDR3 protein: CSVGPGGGPGANVLTF
J gene: TRBJ1-1; clone size: -; V gene: TRBV28; D gene: TRBD1; CDR3 DNA: TGTGCCAGCAGCTCAGACAGGGACACTGAAGCTTTCTTT; CDR3 protein: CASSSDRDTEAFF
J gene: TRBJ1-3; clone size: -; V gene: TRBV29-1; D gene: -; CDR3 DNA: TGCAGCGTTGCGGAGGGGAATCTCTCTGGAAACACCATATATTTT; CDR3 protein: CSVAEGNLSGNTIYF
J gene: TRBJ1-4; clone size: -; V gene: TRBV9; D gene: -; CDR3 DNA: TGTGCCAGCAGCGTAGGAACTACCTCGGAACTGTTTTTT; CDR3 protein: CASSVGTTSELFF
J gene: TRBJ2-5; clone size: -; V gene: TRBV5-1; D gene: TRBD1; CDR3 DNA: TGCGCCAGCAGCTTATATGGGCAGGGGGCGCAGACCCAGTACTTC; CDR3 protein: CASSLYGQGAQTQYF
J gene: TRBJ2-1; clone size: few; V gene: TRBV6-1; D gene: TRBD1; CDR3 DNA: TGTGCCAGCAGTGAGAACTTCCTACAGGGGGCGTATGAGCAGTTCTTC; CDR3 protein: CASSENFLQGAYEQFF
J gene: TRBJ2-5; clone size: -; V gene: TRBV25-1; D gene: TRBD1; CDR3 DNA: TGTGCCACTAGTGAGGGACAGCGGGAGACCCAGTACTTC; CDR3 protein: CATSEGQRETQYF
J gene: TRBJ2-5; clone size: once; V gene: TRBV5-6; D gene: TRBD1; CDR3 DNA: TGTGCCAGCAGCTTGCGGACAGGCGGACAAGAGACCCAGTACTTC; CDR3 protein: CASSLRTGGQETQYF
J gene: TRBJ2-5; clone size: -; V gene: TRBV13; D gene: TRBD1; CDR3 DNA: TGTGCCAGCAGCGCGGGACAGGGAACCCAAGAGACCCAGTACTTC; CDR3 protein: CASSAGQGTQETQYF
J gene: TRBJ1-3; clone size: -; V gene: TRBV30; D gene: TRBD1; CDR3 DNA: TGTGCCTGGAGTCTAACGACAGGGCTAACTGGAAACACCATATATTTT; CDR3 protein: CAWSLTTGLTGNTIYF
J gene: TRBJ2-2; clone size: -; V gene: TRBV7-8; D gene: -; CDR3 DNA: TGTGCCAGCAGCTTATTTGCAGGAACCGGGGAGCTGTTTTTT; CDR3 protein: CASSLFAGTGELFF
J gene: TRBJ2-7; clone size: -; V gene: TRBV7-9; D gene: TRBD1; CDR3 DNA: TGTGCCAGCAGTTCAGGACAGGGCTCCTACGAGCAGTACTTC; CDR3 protein: CASSSGQGSYEQYF
J gene: TRBJ2-5; clone size: -; V gene: TRBV6-5; D gene: TRBD2; CDR3 DNA: TGTGCCAGCAGAAGGACTAGCGGGGTAGAGACCCAGTACTTC; CDR3 protein: CASRRTSGVETQYF
J gene: TRBJ2-1; clone size: -; V gene: TRBV5-6; D gene: TRBD2; CDR3 DNA: TGTGCCAGCAGCTTGGGTACGGGGGGGGCCTACAATGAGCAGTTCTTC; CDR3 protein: CASSLGTGGAYNEQFF
J gene: TRBJ1-2; clone size: few; V gene: TRBV11-2; D gene: -; CDR3 DNA: TGTGCCAGCACCGAAGTGGGGAGCTATGGCTACACCTTC; CDR3 protein: CASTEVGSYGYTF
J gene: TRBJ2-2; clone size: -; V gene: TRBV10-2; D gene: -; CDR3 DNA: TGCGCCAGTTCAGGGGATATTCTAAACACCGGGGAGCTGTTTTTT; CDR3 protein: CASSGDILNTGELFF
J gene: TRBJ1-2; clone size: few; V gene: TRBV30; D gene: TRBD1; CDR3 DNA: TGTGCCTGGATGGGTTCGCGGGACAGGGCCTTGGGCTACACCTTC; CDR3 protein: CAWMGSRDRALGYTF
J gene: TRBJ1-2; clone size: -; V gene: TRBV30; D gene: -; CDR3 DNA: TGTGCCTGGGGGGAGGGTTATGGCTACACCTTC; CDR3 protein: CAWGEGYGYTF
J gene: TRBJ1-6; clone size: -; V gene: TRBV11-2; D gene: -; CDR3 DNA: TGTGCCAGCAGCAAAAGACAGAGCTCCTATAATTCACCCCTCCACTTT; CDR3 protein: CASSKRQSSYNSPLHF
J gene: TRBJ1-2; clone size: -; V gene: TRBV5-6; D gene: -; CDR3 DNA: TGTGCCAGCAGCTCCCTGACAACTAACTATGGCTACACCTTC; CDR3 protein: CASSSLTTNYGYTF
J gene: TRBJ2-7; clone size: few; V gene: TRBV28; D gene: TRBD1; CDR3 DNA: TGTGCCAGCAGTTATGGGGGGGGACAGGGGGCCTACGAGCAGTACTTC; CDR3 protein: CASSYGGGQGAYEQYF
J gene: TRBJ2-1; clone size: few; V gene: TRBV19; D gene: TRBD1; CDR3 DNA: TGTGCCAGTAGTGTCACAGGGGATGGGAATGAGCAGTTCTTC; CDR3 protein: CASSVTGDGNEQFF
J gene: TRBJ2-2; clone size: few; V gene: TRBV7-9; D gene: -; CDR3 DNA: TGTGCCAGCAGCTTATCTCAGGGTGGGCTCACCGGGGAGCTGTTTTTT; CDR3 protein: CASSLSQGGLTGELFF
J gene: TRBJ1-4; clone size: -; V gene: TRBV6-5; D gene: TRBD1; CDR3 DNA: TGTGCCAGCAGTGGGACAGGGTCGAATGAAAAACTGTTTTTT; CDR3 protein: CASSGTGSNEKLFF
J gene: TRBJ2-3; clone size: -; V gene: TRBV6-1; D gene: -; CDR3 DNA: TGTGCCAGCAGTGAATATACAGCCCGGCCAGATACGCAGTATTTT; CDR3 protein: CASSEYTARPDTQYF
J gene: TRBJ2-1; clone size: -; V gene: TRBV5-1; D gene: -; CDR3 DNA: TGCGCCAGCAGCCCGGGACATCATGCCTACAATGAGCAGTTCTTC; CDR3 protein: CASSPGHHAYNEQFF
J gene: TRBJ2-3; clone size: -; V gene: TRBV27; D gene: TRBD2; CDR3 DNA: TGTGCCAGCGGAATGCGACTAGCCCACACAGATACGCAGTATTTT; CDR3 protein: CASGMRLAHTDTQYF
J gene: TRBJ2-1; clone size: once; V gene: TRBV9; D gene: TRBD2; CDR3 DNA: TGTGCCAGCAAACCGCGGGAGGATGAGCAGTTCTTC; CDR3 protein: CASKPREDEQFF
J gene: TRBJ2-3; clone size: -; V gene: TRBV2; D gene: TRBD2; CDR3 DNA: TGTGCCAGCAGTGAAGAGCGGGACCGGGCGCAGTATTTT; CDR3 protein: CASSEERDRAQYF
J gene: TRBJ1-2; clone size: -; V gene: TRBV18; D gene: -; CDR3 DNA: TGTGCCAGCTCGGGCAGGGTTAACTATGGCTACACCTTC; CDR3 protein: CASSGRVNYGYTF